This TCR beta chain was recovered during a study of cytomegalovirus exposure and HLA in healthy donors. As for the study in general: Among about 190 million T cells, an earlier analysis found 120 million or so unique TCR beta sequences.

Both 60 Vbeta primers and 13 Jbeta primers went into the PCR. The data were produced by immunoSEQ multiplex PCR, yet TCRdb's version contains in-frame clones alone and is incomplete. This sample has roughly 130,000 clones, with roughly four fifths found just once. A note on this clone: The target antigen is unknown.

Donors counted as nominally healthy when sampled, yet unrecorded immune exposures were likely. Germline CDR1 and CDR2: GTSNPN and SVGIG (reference sequence). CDR3 length equals 13 residues. V was clipped by 4 bases and J by 10 bases; unmatched bases: 8. General study results and limits: In a later analysis, TCR beta V- and J-gene trimming showed a link to a missense DCLRE1C variant.

Material for sequencing was PBMCs. The chain carries TRBV30 and TRBJ2-1; 9 bases match TRBD2. This receptor was taken from a girl aged 2-15 years in good health and CMV-seronegative. CDR3 in DNA: TGTGCCTGGAACGAGCGGGGGGCGGGGGAGCAGTTCTTC. Translating gives CAWNERGAGEQFF.